These 13 T cell receptor beta chains were sequenced from one sample in a study of T-cell memory formation after mild COVID-19. TCRdb re-derived calls from the 5' RACE reads in MiXCR, one entry per CDR3 protein. Seen here are about 160,000 distinct CDR3 sequences, roughly 31% observed once, and the top ten hold about 12%. The sample consisted of PBMCs or a T cell subset sorted from them (not recorded which). The receptors come from an adult woman who had mild COVID-19 (a few samples of this study predate the infection). Cell type and time point are not known.

Only a few counts were recorded for this clonotype. This chain joins TRBV3-1 and TRBJ2-1; D is uncertain. The CDR3 extends over 16 amino acids. The germline V gene has CDR1 LGHDT and CDR2 YNNKEL (reference sequence). Trimming took 0 bases from V and 6 from J, leaving 15 bases between them. The CDR3 bases are TGTGCCAGCAGCCAAGAAGCCAGCTTCTTACCCAATGAGCAGTTCTTC. As protein: CASSQEASFLPNEQFF.

The chain links TRBV10-3 to TRBJ1-2; D uncertain. V gave up 4 bases and J gave up 0 bases, with 15 bases separating them. CDR1 ENHRY and CDR2 SYGVKD come from the germline V gene. There are 16 residues in the CDR3. The CDR3 is CAISGAGFRANYGYTF. The CDR3 bases are TGTGCCATCAGTGGGGCAGGTTTTCGAGCTAACTATGGCTACACCTTC.

The V gene is TRBV24-1, the J gene TRBJ1-1; D may be TRBD1 (6 bases). Germline CDR1 and CDR2: KGHDR and SFDVKD. The CDR3 runs 13 residues. V lost 9 bases and J 4 bases, leaving 14 bases between the germline ends. The CDR3 bases are TGTGCCACCCAACAGGGCAGTAGCACTGAAGCTTTCTTT. This gives the protein CATQQGSSTEAFF.

V usage is TRBV25-1 and J usage is TRBJ2-7; 8 nucleotides align to TRBD1. The CDR3 has 14 residues. The germline gives CDR1 MGHDK, CDR2 SYGVNS. V dropped 4 bases and J dropped 5; count of bases not matched to a gene: 7. CDR3 loop: CASSAAGGPNEQYF. CDR3 DNA sequence: TGTGCCAGCAGTGCTGCAGGGGGCCCCAACGAGCAGTACTTC.

This clonotype was observed a few times. This chain connects TRBV3-1 to TRBJ1-4; D possibly corresponds to TRBD1 (5 bases). With 4 bases removed from V and 9 bases from J, the gap between germline ends came to 18 bases. CDR3 length equals 15 residues. CDR1 is LGHDT and CDR2 is YNNKEL in the germline V gene (reference sequence). The chain's CDR3 is CASSPKSGESKKLFF. The CDR3 DNA reads TGTGCCAGCAGCCCTAAGTCGGGGGAATCGAAAAAACTGTTTTTT.

The chain links TRBV7-2 to TRBJ1-5; D is undetermined. The germline V gene encodes CDR1 SGHTA and CDR2 FQGNSA. With 5 bases removed from V and 5 bases from J, the gap between germline ends came to 10 bases. The CDR3 is 13 amino acids. The CDR3: CASSPSRDQPQHF. DNA of the CDR3: TGTGCCAGCAGCCCAAGCCGTGATCAGCCCCAGCATTTT.

The chain couples TRBV2 to TRBJ2-1, with D possibly being TRBD2 (7 bases). CDR1 SNHLY and CDR2 FYNNEI come from the germline V gene. The CDR3 consists of 15 residues. Trimming removed 9 bases at V and 0 bases at J, with 15 bases between. The CDR3 region has the DNA TGTGCCAGGGGGGGCGGGGGCGCCTCCTACAATGAGCAGTTCTTC. It encodes CARGGGGASYNEQFF.

This chain joins TRBV6-6 and TRBJ1-2; perhaps TRBD1 as D (5 bases). Trimming shortened V by 2 bases and J by 6 bases, and 13 bases separated the two germline ends. The CDR3 is made up of 14 amino acids. Per the germline V gene, CDR1 is MNHNY and CDR2 is SVGAGI (reference sequence). The CDR3 sequence: CASSYLLGDHGYTF. The CDR3 DNA reads TGTGCCAGCAGTTACCTCCTGGGGGATCATGGCTACACCTTC.

J is TRBJ2-7 and V is TRBV7-9, with D possibly TRBD1 on 6 matching bases. Germline V lookup: CDR1 SEHNR, CDR2 FQNEAQ (reference sequence). Trimming pared 6 bases from V and 6 bases from J, leaving 18 bases between. The length of the CDR3 is 14 residues. The CDR3 DNA follows: TGTGCCAGCAGTCCGGACAGATTTTTCAGCGAGCAGTACTTC. Translating gives CASSPDRFFSEQYF.

The V call is TRBV5-1, the J call TRBJ1-1; D is uncertain. Germline assignment: CDR1 SGHRS and CDR2 YFSETQ. The length of the CDR3 is 13 residues. The V gene lost 2 bases and the J gene lost 6 bases, with 11 bases spanning the gap. The CDR3 spells CASSLGQEAEAFF. In DNA form, the CDR3 reads TGCGCCAGCAGCTTAGGGCAGGAGGCTGAAGCTTTCTTT.

The genes are TRBV5-1 and TRBJ2-2, with TRBD1 as a possible D gene (5 bases). V shed 0 bases and J shed 5 bases, with 14 bases lying between them. The CDR3 consists of 16 residues. Germline V gives CDR1 SGHRS, CDR2 YFSETQ. DNA of the CDR3: TGCGCCAGCAGCTTGGAGAATCAGGGTGGAACCGGGGAGCTGTTTTTT. This gives the protein CASSLENQGGTGELFF.

In its sample, this clonotype was seen many times. The chain combines TRBV7-2 with TRBJ2-2; D gene ambiguous. The germline gives CDR1 SGHTA, CDR2 FQGNSA. This CDR3 is built from 16 residues. V was pared by 4 bases and J by 0 bases, with 12 bases between. This chain's CDR3 is CASSSGRLSNTGELFF. CDR3 nucleotide sequence: TGTGCCAGCAGCTCGGGTCGTCTTTCGAACACCGGGGAGCTGTTTTTT.

The J gene is TRBJ1-6, the V gene TRBV7-8; 9 bases match TRBD1. This CDR3 contains 15 residues. Per the germline V gene, CDR1 is SGHVS and CDR2 is FQNEAQ. The V segment lost 1 base and the J segment 10 bases; nucleotides outside the gene matches: 5. The CDR3 loop is CASSLDRDRGSPLHF. In DNA, the CDR3 is TGTGCCAGCAGCTTAGACCGTGACAGGGGGTCACCCCTCCACTTT.